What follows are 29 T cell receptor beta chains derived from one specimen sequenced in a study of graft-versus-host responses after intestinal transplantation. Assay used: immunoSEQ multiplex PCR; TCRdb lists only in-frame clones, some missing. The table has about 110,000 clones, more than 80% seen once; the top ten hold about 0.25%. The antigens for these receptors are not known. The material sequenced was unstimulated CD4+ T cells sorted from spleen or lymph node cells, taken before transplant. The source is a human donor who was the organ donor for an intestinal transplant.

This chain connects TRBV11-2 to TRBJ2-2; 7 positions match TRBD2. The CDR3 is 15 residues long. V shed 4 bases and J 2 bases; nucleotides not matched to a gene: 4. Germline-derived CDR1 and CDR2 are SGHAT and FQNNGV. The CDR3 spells CASSSRLANTGELFF. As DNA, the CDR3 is TGTGCCAGCAGCTCCCGACTAGCAAACACCGGGGAGCTGTTTTTT. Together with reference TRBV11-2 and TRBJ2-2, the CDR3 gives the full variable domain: EAGVAQSPRYKIIEKRQSVAFWCNPISGHATLYWYQQILGQGPKLLIQFQNNGVVDDSQLPKDRFSAERLKGVDSTLKIQPAKLEDSAVYLCASSSRLANTGELFFGEGSRLTVL.

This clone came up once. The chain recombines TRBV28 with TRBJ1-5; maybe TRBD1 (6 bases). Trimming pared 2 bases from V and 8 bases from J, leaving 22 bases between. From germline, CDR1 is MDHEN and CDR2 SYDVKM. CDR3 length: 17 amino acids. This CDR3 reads CASSLTGARSLSKPQHF. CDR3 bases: TGTGCCAGCAGTTTAACGGGGGCGCGGAGCTTATCAAAGCCCCAGCATTTT.

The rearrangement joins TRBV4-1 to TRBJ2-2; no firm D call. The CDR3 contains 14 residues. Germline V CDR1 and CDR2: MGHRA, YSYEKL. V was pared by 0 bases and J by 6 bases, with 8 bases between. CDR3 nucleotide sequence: TGCGCCAGCAGCCAAGATTTCAGAGCCGGGGAGCTGTTTTTT. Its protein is CASSQDFRAGELFF.

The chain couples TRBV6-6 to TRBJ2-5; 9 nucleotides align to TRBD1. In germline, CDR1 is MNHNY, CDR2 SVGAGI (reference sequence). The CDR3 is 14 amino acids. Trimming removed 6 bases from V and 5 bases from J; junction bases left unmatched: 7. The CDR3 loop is CASRDTTGGETQYF. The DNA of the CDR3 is TGTGCCAGCAGGGACACGACAGGGGGGGAGACCCAGTACTTC.

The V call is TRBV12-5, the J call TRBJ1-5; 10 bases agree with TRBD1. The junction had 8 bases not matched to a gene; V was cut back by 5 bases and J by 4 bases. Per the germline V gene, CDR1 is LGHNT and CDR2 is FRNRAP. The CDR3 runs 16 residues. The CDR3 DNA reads TGTGCTAGTGGTGGCGGACGGACAGGGGGGAATCAGCCCCAGCATTTT. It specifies CASGGGRTGGNQPQHF. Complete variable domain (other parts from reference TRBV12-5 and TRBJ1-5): DARVTQTPRHKVTEMGQEVTMRCQPILGHNTVFWYRQTMMQGLELLAYFRNRAPLDDSGMPKDRFSAEMPDATLATLKIQPSEPRDSAVYFCASGGGRTGGNQPQHFGDGTRLSIL.

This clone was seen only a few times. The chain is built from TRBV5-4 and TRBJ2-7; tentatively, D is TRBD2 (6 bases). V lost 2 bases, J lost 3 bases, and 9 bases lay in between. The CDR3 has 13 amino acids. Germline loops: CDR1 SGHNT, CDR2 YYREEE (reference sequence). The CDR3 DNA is TGTGCCAGCAGCTTAGGGACTGACTACGAGCAGTACTTC. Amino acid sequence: CASSLGTDYEQYF.

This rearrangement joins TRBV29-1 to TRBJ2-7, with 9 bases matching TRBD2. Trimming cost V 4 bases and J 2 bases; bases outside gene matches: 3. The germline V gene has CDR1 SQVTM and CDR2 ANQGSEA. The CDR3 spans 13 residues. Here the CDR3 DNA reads TGCAGCGTTGGTCCTAGCGGGGCCTACGAGCAGTACTTC. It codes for CSVGPSGAYEQYF.

The CDR3 DNA follows: TGTGCCAGCAGCTTCCGGACTAGCGGACTTAGCACAGATACGCAGTATTTT. Its translation is CASSFRTSGLSTDTQYF. The chain is built from TRBV7-3 and TRBJ2-3; TRBD2 agrees at 10 bases. The J segment lost 0 bases and the V segment lost 3 bases, leaving 6 bases of the junction unmatched. Per the germline V gene, CDR1 is SGHTA and CDR2 is FQGTGA. The length of the CDR3 is 17 residues.

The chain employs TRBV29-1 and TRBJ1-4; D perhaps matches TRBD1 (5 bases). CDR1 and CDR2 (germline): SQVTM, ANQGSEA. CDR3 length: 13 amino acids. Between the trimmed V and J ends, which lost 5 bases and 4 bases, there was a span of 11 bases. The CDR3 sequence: CSVLRADNEKLFF. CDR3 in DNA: TGCAGCGTTCTCAGGGCTGATAATGAAAAACTGTTTTTT.

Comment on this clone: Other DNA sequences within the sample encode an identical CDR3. CDR3 nucleotide sequence: TGCGCCAGCAGCTTGGGTCATCTTCGGACAGGGTTGATTAGCGGGAGAACCGGGGAGCTGTTTTTT. Translated, it gives CASSLGHLRTGLISGRTGELFF. The chain has TRBV5-1 and TRBJ2-2, with TRBD2 as a possible D gene (9 bases). Trimming stripped 0 bases from V and 5 bases from J, with 32 bases between. Per germline, CDR1 SGHRS and CDR2 YFSETQ. CDR3 length equals 22 residues.

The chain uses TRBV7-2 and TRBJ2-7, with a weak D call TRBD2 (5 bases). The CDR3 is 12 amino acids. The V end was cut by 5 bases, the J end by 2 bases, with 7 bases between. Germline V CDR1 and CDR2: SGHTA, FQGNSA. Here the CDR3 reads CASSRGTYEQYF. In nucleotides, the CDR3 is TGTGCCAGCAGCCGGGGAACCTACGAGCAGTACTTC. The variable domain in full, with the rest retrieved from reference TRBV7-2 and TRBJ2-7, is GAGVSQSPSNKVTEKGKDVELRCDPISGHTALYWYRQSLGQGLEFLIYFQGNSAPDKSGLPSDRFSAERTGGSVSTLTIQRTQQEDSAVYLCASSRGTYEQYFGPGTRLTVT.

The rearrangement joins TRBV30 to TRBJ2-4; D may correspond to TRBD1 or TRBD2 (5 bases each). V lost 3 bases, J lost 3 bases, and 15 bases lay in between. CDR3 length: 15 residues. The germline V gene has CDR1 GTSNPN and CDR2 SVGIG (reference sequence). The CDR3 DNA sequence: TGTGCCTGGAGACGGCCGGGGCGAGGCAAAAACATTCAGTACTTC. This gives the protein CAWRRPGRGKNIQYF.

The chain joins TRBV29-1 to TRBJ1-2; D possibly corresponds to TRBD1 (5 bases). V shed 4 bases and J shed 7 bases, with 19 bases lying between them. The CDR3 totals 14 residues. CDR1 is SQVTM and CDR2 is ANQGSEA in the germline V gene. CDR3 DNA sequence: TGCAGCGTTGGTCGAGGGGCCGGAGACGGTGGCTACACCTTC. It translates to CSVGRGAGDGGYTF.

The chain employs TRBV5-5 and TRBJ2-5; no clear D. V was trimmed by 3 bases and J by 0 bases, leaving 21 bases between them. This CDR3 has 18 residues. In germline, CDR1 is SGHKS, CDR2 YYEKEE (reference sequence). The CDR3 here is CASSSRLPQGFDQETQYF. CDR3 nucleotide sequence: TGTGCCAGCAGCTCAAGGTTGCCCCAAGGTTTCGACCAAGAGACCCAGTACTTC.

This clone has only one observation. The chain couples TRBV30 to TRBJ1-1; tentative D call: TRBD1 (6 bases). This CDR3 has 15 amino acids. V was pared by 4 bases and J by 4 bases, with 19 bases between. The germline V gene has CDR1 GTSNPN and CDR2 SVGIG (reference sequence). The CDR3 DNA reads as TGTGCCTGGACCCGGGGGGCCAGGCGGACCACTGAAGCTTTCTTT. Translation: CAWTRGARRTTEAFF. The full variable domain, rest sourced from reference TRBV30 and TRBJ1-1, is SQTIHQWPATLVQPVGSPLSLECTVEGTSNPNLYWYRQAAGRGLQLLFYSVGIGQISSEVPQNLSASRPQDRQFILSSKKLLLSDSGFYLCAWTRGARRTTEAFFGQGTRLTVV.

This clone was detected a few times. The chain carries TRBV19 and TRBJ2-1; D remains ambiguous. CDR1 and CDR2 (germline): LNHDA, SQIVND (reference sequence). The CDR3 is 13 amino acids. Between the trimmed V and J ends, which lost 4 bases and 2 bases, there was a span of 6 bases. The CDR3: CASSNLAYNEQFF. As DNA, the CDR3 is TGTGCCAGTAGTAATCTAGCCTACAATGAGCAGTTCTTC.

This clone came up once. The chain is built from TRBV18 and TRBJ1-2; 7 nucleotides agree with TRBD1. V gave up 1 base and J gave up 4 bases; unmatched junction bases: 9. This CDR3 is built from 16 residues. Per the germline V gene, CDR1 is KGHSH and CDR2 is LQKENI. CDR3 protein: CASSPLPGQSVYGYTF. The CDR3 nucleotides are TGTGCCAGCTCACCACTCCCGGGACAGAGTGTCTATGGCTACACCTTC.

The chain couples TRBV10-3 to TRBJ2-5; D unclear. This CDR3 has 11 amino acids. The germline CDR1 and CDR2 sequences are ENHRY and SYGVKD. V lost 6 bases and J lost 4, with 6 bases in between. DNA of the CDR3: TGTGCCATCAGGGAGACAGAGACCCAGTACTTC. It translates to CAIRETETQYF.

CDR3: CASSFFGGAGNTIYF. CDR3 coding DNA: TGTGCCAGCAGCTTCTTCGGGGGCGCAGGAAACACCATATATTTT. The chain combines TRBV7-2 with TRBJ1-3; maybe TRBD1 (6 bases). The V gene lost 3 bases and the J gene lost 4 bases, with 13 bases spanning the gap. CDR1 is SGHTA, CDR2 FQGNSA, per germline. The CDR3 runs to 15 residues.

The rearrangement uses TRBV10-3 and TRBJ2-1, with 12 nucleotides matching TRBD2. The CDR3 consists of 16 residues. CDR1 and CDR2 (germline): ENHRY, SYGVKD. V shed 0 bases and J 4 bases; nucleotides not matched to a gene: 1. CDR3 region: CAISESLAGGYNEQFF. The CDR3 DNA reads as TGTGCCATCAGTGAGTCCCTAGCGGGAGGGTACAATGAGCAGTTCTTC.

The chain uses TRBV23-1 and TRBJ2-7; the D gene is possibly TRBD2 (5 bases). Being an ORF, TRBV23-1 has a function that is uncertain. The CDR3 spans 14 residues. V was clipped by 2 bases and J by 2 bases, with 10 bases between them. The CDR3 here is CASSQPRAAYEQYF. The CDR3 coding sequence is TGCGCCAGCAGTCAACCACGAGCGGCCTACGAGCAGTACTTC.

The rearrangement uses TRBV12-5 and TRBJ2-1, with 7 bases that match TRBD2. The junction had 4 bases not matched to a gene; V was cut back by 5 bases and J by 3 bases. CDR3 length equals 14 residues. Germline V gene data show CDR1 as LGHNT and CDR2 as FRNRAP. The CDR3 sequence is CASGAGVYYNEQFF. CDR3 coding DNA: TGTGCTAGTGGTGCGGGAGTTTACTACAATGAGCAGTTCTTC.

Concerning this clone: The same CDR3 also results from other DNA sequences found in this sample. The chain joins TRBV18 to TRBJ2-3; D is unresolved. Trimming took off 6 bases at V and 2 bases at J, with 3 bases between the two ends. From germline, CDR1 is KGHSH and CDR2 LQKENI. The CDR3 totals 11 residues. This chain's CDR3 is CASSPTDTQYF. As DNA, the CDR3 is TGTGCCAGCTCGCCCACAGATACGCAGTATTTT.

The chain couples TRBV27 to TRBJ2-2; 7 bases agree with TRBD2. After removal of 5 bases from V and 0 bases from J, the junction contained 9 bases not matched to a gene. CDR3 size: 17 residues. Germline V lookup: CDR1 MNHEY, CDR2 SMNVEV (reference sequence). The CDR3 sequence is CASSRSVGLSNTGELFF. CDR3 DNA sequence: TGTGCCAGCAGTCGTAGCGTGGGACTATCGAACACCGGGGAGCTGTTTTTT.

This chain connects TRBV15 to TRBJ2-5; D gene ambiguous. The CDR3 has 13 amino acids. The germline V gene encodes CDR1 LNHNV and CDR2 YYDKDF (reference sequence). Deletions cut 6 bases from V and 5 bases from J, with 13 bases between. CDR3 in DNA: TGTGCCACCAGGACCCGGGCCCTGGAGACCCAGTACTTC. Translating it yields CATRTRALETQYF.

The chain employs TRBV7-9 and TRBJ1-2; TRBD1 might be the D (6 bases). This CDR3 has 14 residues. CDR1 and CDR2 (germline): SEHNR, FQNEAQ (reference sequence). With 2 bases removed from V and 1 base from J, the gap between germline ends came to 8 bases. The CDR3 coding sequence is TGTGCCAGCAGCTTACTGGACAGTAACTATGGCTACACCTTC. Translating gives CASSLLDSNYGYTF.

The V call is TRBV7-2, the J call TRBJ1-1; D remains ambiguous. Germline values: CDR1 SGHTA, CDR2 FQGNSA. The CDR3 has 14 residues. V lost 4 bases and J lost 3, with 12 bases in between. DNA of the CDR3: TGTGCCAGCAGCTCTGACATCGGATACACTGAAGCTTTCTTT. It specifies CASSSDIGYTEAFF.

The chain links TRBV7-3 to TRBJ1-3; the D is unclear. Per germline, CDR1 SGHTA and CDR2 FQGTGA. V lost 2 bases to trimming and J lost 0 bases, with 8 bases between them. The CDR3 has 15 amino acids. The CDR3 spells CASSLYPNSGNTIYF. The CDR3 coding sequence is TGTGCCAGCAGCTTATACCCAAACTCTGGAAACACCATATATTTT.

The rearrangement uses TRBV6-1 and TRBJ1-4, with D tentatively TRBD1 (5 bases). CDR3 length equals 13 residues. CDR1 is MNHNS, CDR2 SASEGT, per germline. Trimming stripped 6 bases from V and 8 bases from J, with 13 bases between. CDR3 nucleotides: TGTGCCAGCAGAGTTCCAGGGACCGAAAAACTGTTTTTT. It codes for CASRVPGTEKLFF.